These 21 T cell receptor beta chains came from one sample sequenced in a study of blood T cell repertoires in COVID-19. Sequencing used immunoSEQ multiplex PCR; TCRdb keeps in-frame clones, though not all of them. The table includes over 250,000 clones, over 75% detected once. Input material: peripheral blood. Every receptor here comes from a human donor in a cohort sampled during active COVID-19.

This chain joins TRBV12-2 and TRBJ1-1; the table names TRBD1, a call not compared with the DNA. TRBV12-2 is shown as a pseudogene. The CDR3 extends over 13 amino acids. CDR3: CASRSTGGPCSFF. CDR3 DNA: TGTGCAAGTCGCTCCACAGGGGGCCCCTGTAGTTTCTTT.

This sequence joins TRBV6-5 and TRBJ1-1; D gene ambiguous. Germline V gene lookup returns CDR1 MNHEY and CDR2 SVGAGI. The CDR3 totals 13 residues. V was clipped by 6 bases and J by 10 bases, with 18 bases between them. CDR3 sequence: CASSRDYSWGAFF. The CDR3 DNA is TGTGCCAGCAGCCGCGACTACTCTTGGGGAGCTTTCTTT.

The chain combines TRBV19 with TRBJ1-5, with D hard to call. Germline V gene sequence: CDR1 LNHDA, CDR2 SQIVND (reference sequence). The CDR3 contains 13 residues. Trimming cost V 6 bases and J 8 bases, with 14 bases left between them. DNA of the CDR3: TGTGCCAGTAGCCTGGACGGGAGGAAGCCCCAGCATTTT. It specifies CASSLDGRKPQHF. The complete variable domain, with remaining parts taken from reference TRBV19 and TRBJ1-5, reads DGGITQSPKYLFRKEGQNVTLSCEQNLNHDAMYWYRQDPGQGLRLIYYSQIVNDFQKGDIAEGYSVSREKKESFPLTVTSAQKNPTAFYLCASSLDGRKPQHFGDGTRLSIL.

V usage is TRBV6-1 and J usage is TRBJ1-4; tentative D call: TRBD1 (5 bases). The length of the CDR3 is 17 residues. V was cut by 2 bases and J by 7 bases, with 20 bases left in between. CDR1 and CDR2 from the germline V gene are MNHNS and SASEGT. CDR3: CASSEFRGTTPREKLFF. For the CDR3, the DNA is TGTGCCAGCAGTGAATTTCGTGGGACTACGCCTCGTGAAAAACTGTTTTTT.

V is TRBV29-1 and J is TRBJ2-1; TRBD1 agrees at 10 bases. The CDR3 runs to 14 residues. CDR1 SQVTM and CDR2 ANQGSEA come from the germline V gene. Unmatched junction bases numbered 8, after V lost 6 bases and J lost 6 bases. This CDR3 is CSVGGDRGVNEQFF. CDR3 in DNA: TGCAGCGTCGGGGGGGACAGGGGCGTCAATGAGCAGTTCTTC.

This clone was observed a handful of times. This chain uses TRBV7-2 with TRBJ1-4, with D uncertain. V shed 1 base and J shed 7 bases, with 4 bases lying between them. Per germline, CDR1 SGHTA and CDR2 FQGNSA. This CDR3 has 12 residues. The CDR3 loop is CASSLGAEKLFF. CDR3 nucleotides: TGTGCCAGCAGCTTAGGGGCTGAAAAACTGTTTTTT.

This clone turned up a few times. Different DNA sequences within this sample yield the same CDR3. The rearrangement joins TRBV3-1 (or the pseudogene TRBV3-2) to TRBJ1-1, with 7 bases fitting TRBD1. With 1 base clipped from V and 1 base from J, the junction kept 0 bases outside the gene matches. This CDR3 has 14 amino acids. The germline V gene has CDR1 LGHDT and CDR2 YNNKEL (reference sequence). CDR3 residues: CASSQGTGNTEAFF. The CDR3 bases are TGTGCCAGCAGCCAAGGGACAGGGAACACTGAAGCTTTCTTT.

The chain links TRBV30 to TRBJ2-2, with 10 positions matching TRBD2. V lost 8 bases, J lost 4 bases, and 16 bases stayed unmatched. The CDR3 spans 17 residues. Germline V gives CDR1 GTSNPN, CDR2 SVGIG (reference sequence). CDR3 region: CAQRGLAGVLGTGELFF. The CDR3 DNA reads TGTGCCCAAAGGGGTCTAGCGGGAGTTCTGGGCACCGGGGAGCTGTTTTTT.

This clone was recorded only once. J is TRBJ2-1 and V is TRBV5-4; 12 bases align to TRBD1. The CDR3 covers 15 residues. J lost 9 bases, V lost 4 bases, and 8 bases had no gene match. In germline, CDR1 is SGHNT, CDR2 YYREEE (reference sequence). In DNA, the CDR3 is TGTGCCAGCAGCCCCGGGACAGGGGGCCACCTTGAGCAGTTCTTC. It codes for CASSPGTGGHLEQFF.

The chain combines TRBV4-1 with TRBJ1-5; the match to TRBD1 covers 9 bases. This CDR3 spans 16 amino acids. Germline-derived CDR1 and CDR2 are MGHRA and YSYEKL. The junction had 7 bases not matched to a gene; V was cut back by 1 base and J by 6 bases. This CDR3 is CASSQVWTGDPQPQHF. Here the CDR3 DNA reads TGCGCCAGCAGCCAAGTGTGGACAGGGGATCCTCAGCCCCAGCATTTT.

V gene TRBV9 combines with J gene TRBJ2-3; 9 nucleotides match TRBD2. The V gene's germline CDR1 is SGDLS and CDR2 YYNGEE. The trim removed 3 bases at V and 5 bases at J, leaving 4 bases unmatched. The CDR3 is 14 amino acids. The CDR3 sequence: CASSDGTSLDTQYF. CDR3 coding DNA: TGTGCCAGCAGCGACGGGACTAGCTTAGATACGCAGTATTTT.

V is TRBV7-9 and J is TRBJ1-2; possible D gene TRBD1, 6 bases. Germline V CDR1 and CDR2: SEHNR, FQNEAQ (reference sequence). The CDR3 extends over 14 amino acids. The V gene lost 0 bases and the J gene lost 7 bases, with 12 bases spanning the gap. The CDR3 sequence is CASSLAGQGFGYTF. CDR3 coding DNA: TGTGCCAGCAGCTTAGCGGGCCAGGGGTTTGGCTACACCTTC.

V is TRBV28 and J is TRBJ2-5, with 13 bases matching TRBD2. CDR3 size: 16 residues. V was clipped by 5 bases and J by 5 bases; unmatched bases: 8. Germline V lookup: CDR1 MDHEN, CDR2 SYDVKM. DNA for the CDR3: TGTGCCAGCAGTCCCGGGACTAGCGGGATGGGGGAGACCCAGTACTTC. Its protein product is CASSPGTSGMGETQYF. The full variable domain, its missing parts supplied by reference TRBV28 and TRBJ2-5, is DVKVTQSSRYLVKRTGEKVFLECVQDMDHENMFWYRQDPGLGLRLIYFSYDVKMKEKGDIPEGYSVSREKKERFSLILESASTNQTSMYLCASSPGTSGMGETQYFGPGTRLLVL.

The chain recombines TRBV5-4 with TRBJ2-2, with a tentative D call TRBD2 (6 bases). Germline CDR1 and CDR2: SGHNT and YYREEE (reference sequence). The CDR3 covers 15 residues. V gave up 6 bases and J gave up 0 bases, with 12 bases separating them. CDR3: CASKVGGSNTGELFF. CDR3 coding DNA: TGTGCCAGCAAAGTGGGAGGTTCGAACACCGGGGAGCTGTTTTTT.

CDR3 protein: CASSQVNYGYTF. The CDR3 DNA follows: TGTGCCAGCAGCCAAGTAAACTATGGCTACACCTTC. The chain carries TRBV3-1 (or the pseudogene TRBV3-2) and TRBJ1-2; D gene ambiguous. The CDR3 covers 12 residues. Between the trimmed V and J ends, which lost 1 base and 2 bases, there was a span of 2 bases. Germline values: CDR1 LGHDT, CDR2 YNNKEL (reference sequence).

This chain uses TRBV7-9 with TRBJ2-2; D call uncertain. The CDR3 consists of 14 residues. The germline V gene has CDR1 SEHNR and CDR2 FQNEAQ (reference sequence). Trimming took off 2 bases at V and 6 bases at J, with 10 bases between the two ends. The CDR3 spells CASSLRTTSGELFF. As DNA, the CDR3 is TGTGCCAGCAGCTTAAGAACTACATCCGGGGAGCTGTTTTTT.

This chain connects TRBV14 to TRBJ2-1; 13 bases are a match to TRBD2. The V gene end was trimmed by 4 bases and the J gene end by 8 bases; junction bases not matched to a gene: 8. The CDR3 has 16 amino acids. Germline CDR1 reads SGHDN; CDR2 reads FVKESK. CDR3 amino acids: CASSRLAGGPSDEQFF. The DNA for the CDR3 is TGTGCCAGCAGCCGACTAGCGGGAGGACCTTCTGATGAGCAGTTCTTC.

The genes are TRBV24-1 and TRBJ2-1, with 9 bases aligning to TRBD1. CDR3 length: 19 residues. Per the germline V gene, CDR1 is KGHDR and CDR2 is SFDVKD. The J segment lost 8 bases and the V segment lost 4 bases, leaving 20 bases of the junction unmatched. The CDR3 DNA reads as TGTGCCACCAGTGACCCTTTTCCTTCGGGACAGGGTGCGGGGGATGAGCAGTTCTTC. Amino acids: CATSDPFPSGQGAGDEQFF.

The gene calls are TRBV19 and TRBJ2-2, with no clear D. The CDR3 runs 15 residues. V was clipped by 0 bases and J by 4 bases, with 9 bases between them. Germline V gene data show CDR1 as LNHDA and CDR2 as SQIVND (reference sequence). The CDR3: CASSIEARSTGELFF. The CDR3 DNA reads TGTGCCAGTAGTATAGAGGCTAGGAGCACCGGGGAGCTGTTTTTT.

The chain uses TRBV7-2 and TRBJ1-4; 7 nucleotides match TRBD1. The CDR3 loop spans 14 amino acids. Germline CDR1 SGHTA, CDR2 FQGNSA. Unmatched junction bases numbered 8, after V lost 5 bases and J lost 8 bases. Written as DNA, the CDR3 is TGTGCCAGCAGCGGACACAGGGGAGACGAAAAACTGTTTTTT. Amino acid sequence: CASSGHRGDEKLFF.

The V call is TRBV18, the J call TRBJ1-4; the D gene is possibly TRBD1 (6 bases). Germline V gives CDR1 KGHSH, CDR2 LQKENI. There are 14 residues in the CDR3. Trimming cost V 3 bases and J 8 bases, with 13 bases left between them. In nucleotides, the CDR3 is TGTGCCAGCTCACCGACCTCAGGGGAGGAAAAACTGTTTTTT. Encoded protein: CASSPTSGEEKLFF.